Each of the 21 T cell receptor beta chains below was sequenced from the same sample in a study of OX40 agonist ivuxolimab in advanced cancers. Here immunoSEQ multiplex PCR was the method, and the copy in TCRdb shows in-frame clones only, minus some. The sample lists around 75,000 clones; just over 85% were seen once. Sequences were derived from CD4+ or CD8+ T cells sorted from blood, sampled in a trial of the OX40 agonist ivuxolimab. The receptors were sampled from an adult with an advanced solid tumor such as melanoma, head and neck, liver or kidney cancer.

The rearrangement links TRBV5-1 to TRBJ2-1; 7 bases map to TRBD2. Trimming took 3 bases from V and 6 from J; bases not matched to a gene: 15. This CDR3 spans 17 amino acids. Per the germline V gene, CDR1 is SGHRS and CDR2 is YFSETQ. In DNA form, the CDR3 reads TGCGCCAGCAGCTCCCGGTCCGGGGGAGGGGCAGGCAATGAGCAGTTCTTC. Protein product: CASSSRSGGGAGNEQFF. The whole variable domain, remainder taken from reference TRBV5-1 and TRBJ2-1, is KAGVTQTPRYLIKTRGQQVTLSCSPISGHRSVSWYQQTPGQGLQFLFEYFSETQRNKGNFPGRFSGRQFSNSRSEMNVSTLELGDSALYLCASSSRSGGGAGNEQFFGPGTRLTVL.

The V and J genes are TRBV7-2 and TRBJ2-5; D unclear. This CDR3 has 14 residues. Trimming removed 1 base from V and 5 bases from J, with 11 bases in between. Germline V gene sequence: CDR1 SGHTA, CDR2 FQGNSA. CDR3 protein: CASSLEALGETQYF. CDR3 coding DNA: TGTGCCAGCAGCTTAGAGGCGTTGGGGGAGACCCAGTACTTC.

The gene calls are TRBV30 and TRBJ2-4, with 8 bases fitting TRBD2. The CDR3 is made up of 13 amino acids. Trimming removed 5 bases from V and 6 bases from J; junction bases left unmatched: 6. Germline CDR1 is GTSNPN and CDR2 is SVGIG (reference sequence). The CDR3 DNA follows: TGTGCCTGGGCCTCGGGAGGGACAAACATTCAGTACTTC. This encodes CAWASGGTNIQYF.

This sequence joins TRBV28 and TRBJ1-5; D is unresolved. V lost 6 bases to trimming and J lost 4 bases, with 13 bases between them. Germline V lookup: CDR1 MDHEN, CDR2 SYDVKM. This CDR3 region has 14 residues. The CDR3 spells CASRLSLVNQPQHF. CDR3 nucleotides: TGTGCCAGCAGGCTCTCCCTGGTAAATCAGCCCCAGCATTTT.

The V call is TRBV6-1, the J call TRBJ1-2; D not resolved. V dropped 1 base and J dropped 0 bases, with 9 bases sitting between them. Germline CDR1 is MNHNS and CDR2 is SASEGT. This CDR3 region has 15 residues. The CDR3 nucleotides are TGTGCCAGCAGTGAAGGGACGGTAGCTAACTATGGCTACACCTTC. This translates into CASSEGTVANYGYTF.

DNA of the CDR3: TGTGCCAGCTCCCCGGGGTTCCAGGGTTCACCCCTCCACTTT. It specifies CASSPGFQGSPLHF. J is TRBJ1-6 and V is TRBV18; perhaps TRBD1 as D (5 bases). V was pared by 6 bases and J by 9 bases, with 15 bases between. The CDR3 spans 14 residues. Germline V gives CDR1 KGHSH, CDR2 LQKENI.

V usage is TRBV6-5 and J usage is TRBJ2-3; possibly TRBD1 for D (6 bases). This CDR3 has 13 residues. V was pared by 4 bases and J by 6 bases, with 11 bases between. CDR1 is MNHEY and CDR2 is SVGAGI in the germline V gene. The DNA of the CDR3 is TGTGCCAGCAGTTCCCCAGGGGCTGATACGCAGTATTTT. Residues: CASSSPGADTQYF.

The chain carries TRBV6-1 and TRBJ1-3, with a tentative D call TRBD1 (5 bases). CDR1 and CDR2 (germline): MNHNS, SASEGT. The length of the CDR3 is 13 residues. The ends were cut back, 5 bases at V and 3 bases at J, with 8 bases in the middle. CDR3 region: CASSWDLGNTIYF. The CDR3 region has the DNA TGTGCCAGCAGTTGGGACCTTGGAAACACCATATATTTT.

The rearrangement uses TRBV19 and TRBJ1-1; TRBD1 aligns across 7 bases. V shed 2 bases and J 8 bases; nucleotides not matched to a gene: 11. The CDR3 contains 15 residues. CDR1 and CDR2 (germline): LNHDA, SQIVND (reference sequence). In nucleotides, the CDR3 is TGTGCCAGTAGTATATTGGCCCAAACAGGGGTAGAAGCTTTCTTT. Its protein product is CASSILAQTGVEAFF.

The V call is TRBV28, the J call TRBJ2-3; 12 positions match TRBD1. Losses at the gene ends were 6 bases for V and 2 bases for J; bases not matched to a gene: 3. In germline, CDR1 is MDHEN, CDR2 SYDVKM. The length of the CDR3 is 15 residues. CDR3 amino acids: CASRGQGATTDTQYF. In DNA, the CDR3 is TGTGCCAGCAGGGGACAGGGGGCTACCACAGATACGCAGTATTTT. Using reference TRBV28 and TRBJ2-3 for the parts outside the CDR3, the full variable domain is DVKVTQSSRYLVKRTGEKVFLECVQDMDHENMFWYRQDPGLGLRLIYFSYDVKMKEKGDIPEGYSVSREKKERFSLILESASTNQTSMYLCASRGQGATTDTQYFGPGTRLTVL.

The chain recombines TRBV6-5 with TRBJ1-2, with D possibly matching TRBD1 (6 bases). Germline CDR1 reads MNHEY; CDR2 reads SVGAGI. The V end lost 5 bases, the J end lost 2 bases, and 12 bases lay between the germline ends. The CDR3 totals 14 residues. CDR3 loop: CASSTPTGNYGYTF. In DNA form, the CDR3 reads TGTGCCAGCAGTACCCCAACAGGGAACTATGGCTACACCTTC.

The chain uses TRBV5-1 and TRBJ1-2; a possible D gene is TRBD1 (6 bases). Trimming pared 6 bases from V and 0 bases from J, leaving 12 bases between. Per the germline V gene, CDR1 is SGHRS and CDR2 is YFSETQ. The CDR3 totals 14 residues. CDR3 protein: CASKVGGANYGYTF. For the CDR3, the DNA is TGCGCCAGCAAAGTGGGGGGCGCTAACTATGGCTACACCTTC.

This chain uses TRBV7-3 with TRBJ2-5; 7 bases are shared with TRBD1. CDR1 and CDR2 from the germline V gene are SGHTA and FQGTGA. The CDR3 contains 13 residues. J lost 7 bases, V lost 6 bases, and 8 bases had no gene match. CDR3 region: CASSTGVKGTQYF. CDR3 DNA sequence: TGTGCCAGCAGTACAGGGGTAAAGGGGACCCAGTACTTC.

The chain links TRBV28 to TRBJ1-5, with D possibly matching TRBD1 (6 bases). The CDR3 totals 15 residues. Germline loops: CDR1 MDHEN, CDR2 SYDVKM. V shed 6 bases and J shed 1 base, with 13 bases lying between them. CDR3 DNA sequence: TGTGCCAGCAGCCAACAGGGCTGGAGCAATCAGCCCCAGCATTTT. Protein sequence: CASSQQGWSNQPQHF. The full variable domain, completed using reference TRBV28 and TRBJ1-5, is DVKVTQSSRYLVKRTGEKVFLECVQDMDHENMFWYRQDPGLGLRLIYFSYDVKMKEKGDIPEGYSVSREKKERFSLILESASTNQTSMYLCASSQQGWSNQPQHFGDGTRLSIL.

Note on this clone: A junction boundary mismatches the germline segment, possibly from a read error. The rearrangement joins TRBV7-3 to TRBJ1-2; D remains unclear. CDR1 and CDR2 (germline): SGHTA, FQGTGA. The CDR3 loop spans 15 amino acids. Here the CDR3 DNA reads TGCGCCAGCAGCCATCTCCTCTATGGCTTCGGAGGCTACACCTTC. Translated, it gives CASSHLLYGFGGYTF.

This CDR3 is CASRQLASTDTQYF. The DNA of the CDR3 is TGTGCCAGCAGGCAGCTAGCCAGCACAGATACGCAGTATTTT. The chain has TRBV2 and TRBJ2-3, with a possible D match to TRBD2 (5 bases). Trimming shortened V by 6 bases and J by 0 bases, and 10 bases separated the two germline ends. CDR1 and CDR2 (germline): SNHLY, FYNNEI. The CDR3 spans 14 residues.

V usage is TRBV7-8 and J usage is TRBJ2-1, with TRBD1 identical over 8 bases. Germline loops: CDR1 SGHVS, CDR2 FQNEAQ. The CDR3 has 15 residues. The V gene end was trimmed by 8 bases and the J gene end by 1 base; junction bases not matched to a gene: 7. CDR3 loop: CASLDRVRSYNEQFF. The CDR3 DNA follows: TGTGCCAGCCTGGACAGGGTGCGGTCCTACAATGAGCAGTTCTTC.

The V call is TRBV7-2, the J call TRBJ2-1, with TRBD2 matching 8 bases. CDR3 length: 14 amino acids. CDR1 and CDR2 (germline): SGHTA, FQGNSA. Losses at the gene ends were 1 base for V and 14 bases for J; bases not matched to a gene: 10. This chain's CDR3 is CASSLERGRGVKFF. The CDR3 coding sequence is TGTGCCAGCAGCTTAGAGCGGGGGAGGGGAGTGAAGTTCTTC.

The chain combines TRBV6-4 with TRBJ2-7; a possible D gene is TRBD1 (5 bases). CDR3 length: 19 amino acids. The V end lost 2 bases, the J end lost 2 bases, and 25 bases lay between the germline ends. The germline V gene encodes CDR1 MRHNA and CDR2 SNTAGT. CDR3 protein: CASSDVTLQSPRVPYEQYF. DNA of the CDR3: TGTGCCAGCAGTGACGTAACCCTTCAGTCCCCCAGGGTCCCCTACGAGCAGTACTTC.

This clone was found once. The chain carries TRBV7-9 and TRBJ2-7; 9 bases are a match to TRBD2. CDR1 is SEHNR, CDR2 FQNEAQ, per germline (reference sequence). The CDR3 covers 15 residues. V was pared by 1 base and J by 2 bases, with 3 bases of the junction left unmatched. The CDR3 sequence is CASSLVPSGAYEQYF. For the CDR3, the DNA is TGTGCCAGCAGCTTAGTCCCTAGCGGGGCCTACGAGCAGTACTTC.

The rearrangement uses TRBV15 and TRBJ1-5; no firm D call. V dropped 1 base and J dropped 0 bases, with 10 bases sitting between them. CDR1 LNHNV and CDR2 YYDKDF come from the germline V gene (reference sequence). This CDR3 is 16 amino acids long. The CDR3 region is CATSRASSVSNQPQHF. The CDR3 DNA sequence: TGTGCCACCAGCAGAGCTTCTTCGGTTAGCAATCAGCCCCAGCATTTT. The full variable domain, with the rest looked up from reference TRBV15 and TRBJ1-5, is DAMVIQNPRYQVTQFGKPVTLSCSQTLNHNVMYWYQQKSSQAPKLLFHYYDKDFNNEADTPDNFQSRRPNTSFCFLDIRSPGLGDTAMYLCATSRASSVSNQPQHFGDGTRLSIL.